These 21 T cell receptor beta chains originate from one sample sequenced in a study of alternative splicing in chronic myeloid leukemia remission. Looking at the study overall: Trial remission samples were taken at major or complete molecular response, at 12 or 24 months.

Libraries were built from poly-A-enriched mRNA from approximately 900 ng total RNA. TCRdb re-analyzed the bulk RNA-seq reads; it lists each CDR3 protein once, without DNA. The sample records about 140 distinct CDR3 sequences, about 97% being singletons. This sample comprised PBMCs or total blood leukocytes (not recorded which), obtained during remission. The receptors derive from an adult with chronic myeloid leukemia.

CDR3 sequence reads: CASSFPRDRGRRNTEAFF. The chain links TRBV7-8 to TRBJ1-1; without DNA, the TCRdb call of TRBD1 cannot be checked. Germline V gene sequence: CDR1 SGHVS, CDR2 FQNEAQ. The CDR3 runs 18 residues. Drawing the rest from reference TRBV7-8 and TRBJ1-1, the complete variable domain is GAGVSQSPRYKVAKRGQDVALRCDPISGHVSLFWYQQALGQGPEFLTYFQNEAQLDKSGLPSDRFFAERPEGSVSTLKIQRTQQEDSAVYLCASSFPRDRGRRNTEAFFGQGTRLTVV.

This clonotype was observed once. This chain uses TRBV4-1 with TRBJ2-1. This CDR3 is built from 17 residues. Per germline, CDR1 MGHRA and CDR2 YSYEKL. The chain's CDR3 is CASSQDQARSSYNEQFF.

The chain recombines TRBV29-1 with TRBJ1-3. The germline CDR1 and CDR2 sequences are SQVTM and ANQGSEA. The length of the CDR3 is 11 residues. CDR3 in amino acids: CSVDVGNTIYF.

The chain joins TRBV7-8 to TRBJ1-3. The CDR3 has 14 amino acids. Germline CDR1 is SGHVS and CDR2 is FQNEAQ. CDR3 in amino acids: CASSSRSSGNTIYF.

The V and J genes are TRBV20-1 and TRBJ2-2; TCRdb's assignment of TRBD2 cannot be checked, as there is no DNA. Germline CDR1 is DFQATT and CDR2 is SNEGSKA (reference sequence). The CDR3 totals 14 residues. CDR3 in amino acids: CSARDITHTGELFF.

V gene TRBV7-8 combines with J gene TRBJ1-4. Germline CDR1 and CDR2: SGHVS and FQNEAQ. The CDR3 runs to 15 residues. CDR3: CASSQMGGLGEKLFF.

The chain combines TRBV19 with TRBJ1-2; TCRdb calls TRBD1, which cannot be checked without DNA. The CDR3 consists of 14 residues. Germline V gene lookup returns CDR1 LNHDA and CDR2 SQIVND (reference sequence). This CDR3 reads CASTRDRVTYGYTF.

The chain is built from TRBV6-2 or TRBV6-3 and TRBJ2-7; TCRdb designates TRBD1, a call that cannot be tested without DNA. Per germline, CDR1 MNHEY and CDR2 SVGEGT. The length of the CDR3 is 12 residues. The CDR3 region is CASSRDRDEQYF.

The rearrangement joins TRBV10-3 to TRBJ2-1; there is no DNA to check the TCRdb D call of TRBD1. There are 14 residues in the CDR3. CDR1 and CDR2 (germline): ENHRY, SYGVKD. CDR3 residues: CAISAGQPYNEQFF.

This chain joins TRBV4-3 and TRBJ2-7. This CDR3 region has 15 residues. In germline, CDR1 is LGHNA, CDR2 YSLEER. This CDR3 reads CASSPSQPEAYEQYF.

This sequence joins TRBV29-1 and TRBJ2-1. Per germline, CDR1 SQVTM and CDR2 ANQGSEA. This CDR3 has 12 amino acids. This chain's CDR3 is CSVEGIFNEQFF.

The chain couples TRBV29-1 to TRBJ2-5; TCRdb's D call of TRBD2 is untestable without DNA. Per the germline V gene, CDR1 is SQVTM and CDR2 is ANQGSEA. This CDR3 spans 13 amino acids. CDR3 amino acids: CSSHGGEGETQYF.

The rearrangement joins TRBV12-3 or TRBV12-4 to TRBJ1-6. The CDR3 has 13 amino acids. The CDR3 sequence is CASGRKTNSPLHF.

The chain links TRBV24-1 to TRBJ2-1; as DNA is missing, the TRBD1 call by TCRdb cannot be tested. Germline CDR1 is KGHDR and CDR2 is SFDVKD. The CDR3 extends over 16 amino acids. CDR3 region: CATSAWTGLEGNEQFF.

The gene calls are TRBV2 and TRBJ2-7; lacking DNA, the TRBD2 call made by TCRdb goes unchecked. The CDR3 extends over 13 amino acids. The V gene's germline CDR1 is SNHLY and CDR2 FYNNEI. The CDR3 reads CASRPTSTREQYF.

V usage is TRBV5-1 and J usage is TRBJ2-1; the D call from TCRdb, TRBD2, cannot be confirmed without DNA. Germline lookup yields CDR1 SGHRS and CDR2 YFSETQ. The CDR3 is 17 residues long. The CDR3 here is CASSLRLAESSYNEQFF.

This clonotype has more than one count but fewer than ten. The chain recombines TRBV29-1 with TRBJ2-1. Germline CDR1 SQVTM, CDR2 ANQGSEA. The CDR3 contains 13 residues. The CDR3 loop reads CSVIVPPHNEQFF.

This chain connects TRBV27 to TRBJ1-1. The CDR3 runs to 15 residues. The germline CDR1 and CDR2 sequences are MNHEY and SMNVEV (reference sequence). CDR3 region: CASTLDGTLNTEAFF.

This clonotype was recorded only once. The J gene is TRBJ1-1, the V gene TRBV7-2. The CDR3 totals 13 residues. Germline V lookup: CDR1 SGHTA, CDR2 FQGNSA. The CDR3 reads CASHKTVNTEAFF.

The V call is TRBV7-9, the J call TRBJ2-7. CDR1 and CDR2 (germline): SEHNR, FQNEAQ (reference sequence). The CDR3 contains 15 residues. This chain's CDR3 is CASSLFRSGTYEQYF.

V and J are TRBV20-1 and TRBJ2-7; without DNA, the TCRdb call of TRBD1 cannot be checked. Germline V CDR1 and CDR2: DFQATT, SNEGSKA (reference sequence). This CDR3 has 15 residues. The CDR3 loop is CSAALGQGDSYEQYF.